What follows are 21 T cell receptor beta chains derived from one specimen sequenced in a study of T cell responses to AZD1222 COVID-19 vaccine. Sequenced by immunoSEQ multiplex PCR; TCRdb stores in-frame clones only, minus some. The sample shows about 180,000 clones, 80% to 90% of them seen only once. The specimen was peripheral blood, collected on day 0 of AZD1222 vaccination. These TCRs come from an adult in good health.

V usage is TRBV28 and J usage is TRBJ1-1, with a possible D match to TRBD1 (5 bases). The CDR3 loop spans 15 amino acids. Germline V gene data show CDR1 as MDHEN and CDR2 as SYDVKM. The V and J ends lost 7 bases and 6 bases respectively, with 21 bases between them. This CDR3 reads CASIQLSGGGAEAFF. Written as DNA, the CDR3 is TGTGCCAGCATCCAATTATCAGGAGGAGGGGCTGAAGCTTTCTTT.

V and J are TRBV7-9 and TRBJ2-7; D may be TRBD1 (5 bases). The CDR3 has 15 amino acids. V lost 5 bases, J lost 2 bases, and 16 bases lay in between. Germline CDR1 and CDR2: SEHNR and FQNEAQ (reference sequence). The CDR3 DNA is TGTGCCAGCAGCCGACCCGAGACAGAACCCTACGAGCAGTACTTC. It is translated as CASSRPETEPYEQYF. The full variable domain, its missing parts supplied by reference TRBV7-9 and TRBJ2-7, is DTGVSQNPRHKITKRGQNVTFRCDPISEHNRLYWYRQTLGQGPEFLTYFQNEAQLEKSRLLSDRFSAERPKGSFSTLEIQRTEQGDSAMYLCASSRPETEPYEQYFGPGTRLTVT.

This chain uses TRBV6-5 with TRBJ2-7; the D gene is possibly TRBD2 (5 bases). The V end lost 10 bases, the J end lost 2 bases, and 15 bases lay between the germline ends. Looked up from germline, CDR1 is MNHEY and CDR2 is SVGAGI. This CDR3 comprises 13 residues. CDR3 nucleotide sequence: TGTGCCATCGGTCCCGTGGGAGCCTACGAGCAGTACTTC. Its translation is CAIGPVGAYEQYF.

The chain couples TRBV7-9 to TRBJ1-1; tentative D call: TRBD1 (5 bases). Trimming left V 1 base short and J 11 bases short, with 14 bases between. This CDR3 has 13 amino acids. Germline CDR1 is SEHNR and CDR2 is FQNEAQ (reference sequence). The CDR3 is CASSLGGLAMAFF. CDR3 sequence (DNA): TGTGCCAGCAGCTTAGGGGGACTGGCGATGGCTTTCTTT.

This clone was counted once. The rearrangement uses TRBV12-3 or TRBV12-4 and TRBJ1-2, with D unresolved. The CDR3 has 13 amino acids. Trimming took 4 bases from V and 7 from J, leaving 13 bases between them. Written as DNA, the CDR3 is TGTGCCAGCAGTTCTTTTGGAGTAGGTGGCTACACCTTC. Translation gives CASSSFGVGGYTF.

CDR3 sequence: CASSKVAGTGTGELFF. The CDR3 nucleotides read TGTGCCAGCAGCAAAGTCGCAGGGACCGGCACCGGGGAGCTGTTTTTT. This sequence joins TRBV21-1 and TRBJ2-2. TRBV21-1 is shown as a pseudogene. The CDR3 length is 16 residues.

The chain uses TRBV5-1 and TRBJ2-5; 9 bases line up with TRBD2. V was clipped by 1 base and J by 4 bases; unmatched bases: 5. In germline, CDR1 is SGHRS, CDR2 YFSETQ. This CDR3 has 15 residues. The chain's CDR3 is CASSLWGGRGETQYF. For the CDR3, the DNA is TGCGCCAGCAGCTTGTGGGGCGGGAGGGGAGAGACCCAGTACTTC.

The chain employs TRBV28 and TRBJ2-7, with 9 bases identical to TRBD1. This CDR3 is 17 amino acids long. The V and J ends lost 5 bases and 5 bases, in that order; junction bases with no gene match: 16. Germline loops: CDR1 MDHEN, CDR2 SYDVKM. CDR3 DNA sequence: TGTGCCAGCAGTCCTTCCCCGCCGGGACAGGGTTTTGACGAGCAGTACTTC. The encoded protein is CASSPSPPGQGFDEQYF.

This chain uses TRBV20-1 with TRBJ2-7; D is undetermined. CDR3 size: 11 residues. Germline loops: CDR1 DFQATT, CDR2 SNEGSKA (reference sequence). V was pared by 5 bases and J by 2 bases, with 7 bases between. CDR3 sequence: CSASPAYEQYF. The CDR3 DNA reads TGCAGTGCTTCGCCAGCCTACGAGCAGTACTTC.

The rearrangement joins TRBV14 to TRBJ2-1, with 8 nucleotides matching TRBD2. CDR1 and CDR2 (germline): SGHDN, FVKESK. J was trimmed by 8 bases and V by 1 base; bases with no gene match: 10. The CDR3 loop spans 16 amino acids. The CDR3 sequence: CASSQGLRGAWDEQFF. DNA for the CDR3: TGTGCCAGCAGCCAAGGCCTGCGGGGGGCCTGGGATGAGCAGTTCTTC.

The V and J genes are TRBV2 and TRBJ2-5; 9 bases line up with TRBD1. Unmatched junction bases numbered 10, after V lost 5 bases and J lost 3 bases. Germline V gene data show CDR1 as SNHLY and CDR2 as FYNNEI. This CDR3 is built from 16 residues. CDR3 protein: CASSYLRQGVKETQYF. CDR3 bases: TGTGCCAGCAGTTACCTTAGACAGGGGGTAAAAGAGACCCAGTACTTC.

The rearrangement uses TRBV27 and TRBJ2-7; 12 bases are shared with TRBD1. Trimming removed 0 bases from V and 12 bases from J; junction bases left unmatched: 9. The CDR3 runs 15 residues. Germline values: CDR1 MNHEY, CDR2 SMNVEV (reference sequence). Here the CDR3 DNA reads TGTGCCAGCAGTTTATCGGGGACAGGGGGCGGAGTGGGGTACTTC. As protein: CASSLSGTGGGVGYF.

This chain links TRBV5-1 with TRBJ1-4; D not certain. Trimming left V 2 bases short and J 0 bases short, with 11 bases between. The CDR3 is 16 amino acids. CDR1 and CDR2 from the germline V gene are SGHRS and YFSETQ. CDR3 sequence reads: CASSLATSATNEKLFF. The CDR3 DNA follows: TGCGCCAGCAGCTTAGCCACGTCTGCAACTAATGAAAAACTGTTTTTT.

The CDR3 DNA reads as TGTGCCAGCTCACCGAGCGACATGAACACTGAAGCTTTCTTT. Its translation: CASSPSDMNTEAFF. The rearrangement links TRBV18 to TRBJ1-1; no firm D call. There are 14 residues in the CDR3. Germline loops: CDR1 KGHSH, CDR2 LQKENI. The V and J ends lost 3 bases and 0 bases respectively, with 8 bases between them.

The DNA for the CDR3 is TGTGCCAGCAGTGATTTCAGGCAGTCTGAAGCTTTCTTT. It yields the protein CASSDFRQSEAFF. The V gene is TRBV6-4, the J gene TRBJ1-1; the D is unclear. CDR1 and CDR2 (germline): MRHNA, SNTAGT. V was trimmed by 3 bases and J by 6 bases, leaving 11 bases between them. The length of the CDR3 is 13 residues.

The DNA for the CDR3 is TGTGCCAGCAGCCCCTTCGGGACAGCGAATTCTAACTATGGCTACACCTTC. Translation: CASSPFGTANSNYGYTF. V is TRBV7-3 and J is TRBJ1-2; TRBD1 agrees at 7 bases. Trimming at V came to 5 bases and at J to 0 bases, leaving 12 bases not matched to a gene. Germline assignment: CDR1 SGHTA and CDR2 FQGTGA. The CDR3 runs 17 residues.

The chain has TRBV7-9 and TRBJ2-5; no firm D call. The V gene lost 5 bases and the J gene lost 3 bases, with 7 bases spanning the gap. The CDR3 is made up of 12 amino acids. Germline CDR1 reads SEHNR; CDR2 reads FQNEAQ (reference sequence). The CDR3 bases are TGTGCCAGCAGCAAAGAGGAAGAGACCCAGTACTTC. This translates into CASSKEEETQYF.

The gene calls are TRBV30 and TRBJ1-2; 7 positions agree with TRBD1. Germline assignment: CDR1 GTSNPN and CDR2 SVGIG (reference sequence). V dropped 0 bases and J dropped 4; count of bases not matched to a gene: 2. The CDR3 loop spans 13 amino acids. The CDR3 spells CAWSVGDSYGYTF. The CDR3 nucleotides read TGTGCCTGGAGTGTGGGGGACAGCTATGGCTACACCTTC.

The rearrangement joins TRBV7-2 to TRBJ1-6; no reliable D call. CDR3 length: 15 amino acids. Trimming shortened V by 5 bases and J by 2 bases, and 10 bases separated the two germline ends. Germline loops: CDR1 SGHTA, CDR2 FQGNSA. The CDR3 bases are TGTGCCAGCAGCCAAGACGGCGCCTATAATTCACCCCTCCACTTT. This codes for CASSQDGAYNSPLHF.

CDR3 in amino acids: CASSPNHRGANSPLHF. The DNA of the CDR3 is TGTGCCAGCAGCCCTAATCACAGGGGGGCGAATTCACCCCTCCACTTT. V gene TRBV6-2 or TRBV6-3 combines with J gene TRBJ1-6; TRBD1 agrees at 8 bases. The trim removed 6 bases at V and 7 bases at J, leaving 11 bases unmatched. CDR3 length: 16 residues. CDR1 is MNHEY, CDR2 SVGEGT, per germline.

This chain uses TRBV19 with TRBJ1-2; TRBD1 is a possible D gene (6 bases). This CDR3 comprises 12 residues. CDR1 and CDR2 from the germline V gene are LNHDA and SQIVND (reference sequence). Trimming removed 7 bases from V and 7 bases from J, with 13 bases in between. The DNA of the CDR3 is TGTGCCAGTAATACAGGGATCTCTGGCTACACCTTC. This encodes CASNTGISGYTF.